This is a list of T cell receptor beta chains from one sample in a study of a mutant IDH1 vaccine in newly diagnosed glioma. The protocol was immunoSEQ multiplex PCR, while the TCRdb copy is restricted to in-frame clones and leaves out a portion. Of 68,000 or so clones listed, 79% are singletons. This material consisted of PBMCs, taken from a glioma patient treated with radiotherapy, temozolomide or both. All receptors derive from a man aged 50 to 60 with glioma. Both conserved end residues are part of each CDR3. The D gene is left open where the match is weak. The size field is filled for only some rows; it gives once, few, many or a size class.

>.|TRBJ1-1|TRBV6-1|.
TGTGCCAGCAGGGAATCCCATGGGAACGTGGACACTGAAGCTTTCTTT
CASRESHGNVDTEAFF
>.|TRBJ1-5|TRBV30|.
TGTGCCTGGACCCAAAGAAGTGATCAGCCCCAGCATTTT
CAWTQRSDQPQHF
>.|TRBJ1-3|TRBV25-1|.
TGTGCCAGCAGTGAATATATCTCTGGAAACACCATATATTTT
CASSEYISGNTIYF
>.|TRBJ2-5|TRBV5-1|.
TGCGCCAGCAGCTTGGGGCGGATCCAAGAGACCCAGTACTTC
CASSLGRIQETQYF
>.|TRBJ1-1|TRBV5-6|.
TGTGCCAGCAGCTTGTCGGGGGAGAGTTTCACTGAAGCTTTCTTT
CASSLSGESFTEAFF
>.|TRBJ2-3|TRBV7-9|TRBD2
TGTGCCAGCAGCTTAGCGCGGGGAGGGTCCCCCCTCGGAGATACGCAGTATTTT
CASSLARGGSPLGDTQYF
>.|TRBJ2-7|TRBV10-3|.
TGTGCCATCACTTCTCAGGGTGAGAACGAGCAGTACTTC
CAITSQGENEQYF
>.|TRBJ1-5|TRBV2|.
TGTGCCAGCAGTGAAACCTATGGAGTCCTCCACCTCTATAGCAATCAGCCCCAGCATTTT
CASSETYGVLHLYSNQPQHF
>.|TRBJ1-2|TRBV5-1|TRBD1
TGCGCCAGCAGCTTGGAGGCGACAGGGAACGGCTACACCTTC
CASSLEATGNGYTF
>once|TRBJ1-2|TRBV10-3|.
TGTGCCATATCACCCCTAGAGGGAGACTATGGCTACACCTTC
CAISPLEGDYGYTF
>few|TRBJ1-4|TRBV7-9|.
TGTGCCAGCAGCTCCGTCGGCGGGACTAATGAAAAACTGTTTTTT
CASSSVGGTNEKLFF
>.|TRBJ2-7|TRBV28|.
TGTGCCAGCGGTACAAGGGGTCCGAACGAGCAGTACTTC
CASGTRGPNEQYF
>.|TRBJ2-1|TRBV4-1|TRBD1
TGCGCCAGCAGCCACCAGGGACAGGGGGCAAATGAGCAGTTCTTC
CASSHQGQGANEQFF
>.|TRBJ1-4|TRBV6-5|.
TGTGCCAGCAGTTCCGAGGGGGGTGCCGGAAAACTGTTTTTT
CASSSEGGAGKLFF
>few|TRBJ1-1|TRBV18|.
TGTGCCAGCTCACAGGGATACAACACTGAAGCTTTCTTT
CASSQGYNTEAFF
>.|TRBJ2-1|TRBV7-2|.
TGTGCCAGCAGCGCCGCTTCAGGCTCCTACAATGAGCAGTTCTTC
CASSAASGSYNEQFF
>.|TRBJ2-7|TRBV5-1|.
TGCGCCAGCAGCTGGGGGGGCGCTAACTACGAGCAGTACTTC
CASSWGGANYEQYF
>.|TRBJ2-5|TRBV25-1|.
TGTGCCAGCAGTGGATCGCCTGGCGAGACCCAGTACTTC
CASSGSPGETQYF
>.|TRBJ1-5|TRBV30|.
TGTGCCTGGAGTGTACAGGTCAATCAGCCCCAGCATTTT
CAWSVQVNQPQHF
>.|TRBJ1-5|TRBV28|.
TGTGCCAGCACCGACTCCAGCGGTACCGGCTATAGCAATCAGCCCCAGCATTTT
CASTDSSGTGYSNQPQHF
>.|TRBJ1-2|TRBV30|.
TGTGCCTTATGGGGGGAAAACTATGGCTACACCTTC
CALWGENYGYTF
>.|TRBJ1-2|TRBV20-1|.
TGCAGTGCTGGAGAAACCGATGGCTACACCTTC
CSAGETDGYTF
>.|TRBJ1-3|TRBV6-1|.
TGTGCCAGCAGTGACGGGTACTCTGGAAACACCATATATTTT
CASSDGYSGNTIYF
>.|TRBJ2-6|TRBV27|.
TGTGCCAGCAGTTCCCCTAGCGCTGGGGCCAACGTCCTGACTTTC
CASSSPSAGANVLTF
>.|TRBJ1-1|TRBV15|TRBD1
TGTGCCACCAGCAGAAATACAGGGGTTGCTGAAGCTTTCTTT
CATSRNTGVAEAFF
>.|TRBJ1-2|TRBV2|.
TGTGCCAGCAGTGGTGGAACAGCCGGTATCTATGGCTACACCTTC
CASSGGTAGIYGYTF
>.|TRBJ1-5|TRBV5-1|.
TGCGCCAGCAGCTTACAGAGCAATCAGCCCCAGCATTTT
CASSLQSNQPQHF
>.|TRBJ1-2|TRBV5-1|.
TGCGCCAGCAGCTTGGACAACTATGGCTACACCTTC
CASSLDNYGYTF
>.|TRBJ1-2|TRBV5-4|.
TGTGCCAGCAGCTTGGACAGGGAAAGTGGCTACACCTTC
CASSLDRESGYTF
>.|TRBJ1-5|TRBV6-5|TRBD1
TGTGCCAGCAGTCCAGGGGGCACACTGGGTCAGCCCCAGCATTTT
CASSPGGTLGQPQHF
>.|TRBJ1-2|TRBV29-1|TRBD1
TGCAGCGTTGTGGGAAGGGGGCGAAACTATGGCTACACCTTC
CSVVGRGRNYGYTF
>.|TRBJ1-1|TRBV5-6|.
TGTGCCAGCAGCCGGGACAAGGGTTCTCAAGCTTTCTTT
CASSRDKGSQAFF
>.|TRBJ1-1|TRBV25-1|TRBD1
TGTGCCAGCAGTGACACGGGACAGAGAGAAGCTTTCTTT
CASSDTGQREAFF
>.|TRBJ2-3|TRBV4-3|TRBD2
TGCGCCAGCAGCCGGAGCGGGGGGTCAGATACGCAGTATTTT
CASSRSGGSDTQYF
>.|TRBJ2-2|TRBV18|.
TGTGCCAGCTCACCAGGGGGAAACACCGGGGAGCTGTTTTTT
CASSPGGNTGELFF
>.|TRBJ1-1|TRBV7-9|TRBD1
TGTGCCAGCAGCTCGTCAGGGGGAACTGAAGCTTTCTTT
CASSSSGGTEAFF
>once|TRBJ1-3|TRBV15|.
TGTGCCACCAGCAGAGATCGAGACTTCGGAAACACCATATATTTT
CATSRDRDFGNTIYF
>.|TRBJ2-5|TRBV10-3|TRBD2
TGTGCCATCAGTGCGACTAGCGGCCAAGAGACCCAGTACTTC
CAISATSGQETQYF
>.|TRBJ2-7|TRBV9|.
TGTGCCAGCAGCGTAGGCGAGGGACCGACACCAGGGCTAGAGCAGTACTTC
CASSVGEGPTPGLEQYF
>.|TRBJ1-2|TRBV2|.
TGTGCCAGCAGTGAAAAGGGGACAAGCTCGATCTACACCTTC
CASSEKGTSSIYTF
>.|TRBJ2-3|TRBV19|.
TGTGCCAGTAGTATGGGCCCGCCCAGACAGAGCCAAGATACGCAGTATTTT
CASSMGPPRQSQDTQYF
>.|TRBJ1-1|TRBV5-4|.
TGTGCCAGCAGCTTGGAGGGCACTGAAGCTTTCTTT
CASSLEGTEAFF
>.|TRBJ2-7|TRBV19|.
TGTGCCAGTAGTGGGGGACTCGGCTCCTACGAGCAGTACTTC
CASSGGLGSYEQYF
>few|TRBJ2-7|TRBV7-9|TRBD1
TGTGCCAGCAGCGCCTCGACAGGGAGCGAGCAGTACTTC
CASSASTGSEQYF
>.|TRBJ2-5|TRBV10-3|.
TGTGCCACCAATGTTAGGCAGGGGAGGGACACGTGCGAAGAGACCCAGTACTTC
CATNVRQGRDTCEETQYF
>.|TRBJ2-3|TRBV30|TRBD2
TGTGCCTGGATCTCGAGGGAGGGGACAGATACGCAGTATTTT
CAWISREGTDTQYF
>.|TRBJ1-2|TRBV9|.
TGTGCCAGCAGCCCCAGCTCATACGGGCAACAGGGCTACACCTTC
CASSPSSYGQQGYTF
>.|TRBJ1-6|TRBV6-1|TRBD1
TGTGCCAGCAGTCCCGGGACAGGGAATTCACCCCTCCACTTT
CASSPGTGNSPLHF